Listed below are T cell receptor beta chains from one sample, sequenced in a study of OX40 agonist ivuxolimab in advanced cancers. This table comes from immunoSEQ multiplex PCR, and its TCRdb copy is limited to in-frame clones, with some not included. The sample has some 99,000 clones, about 92% seen once. The sample in question was CD4+ or CD8+ T cells sorted from blood, obtained in a trial of the OX40 agonist ivuxolimab. The receptors come from an adult with an advanced solid tumor such as melanoma, head and neck, liver or kidney cancer. Each CDR3 is given with its conserved first and last residue. The order of the fields is J gene, D gene, V gene, clone size, CDR3 DNA, CDR3 protein. D genes are given only for firm matches. Clone size is shown for a subset of rows, as once, few, many or a class of expanded clone.

J gene: TRBJ1-3
D gene: .
V gene: TRBV5-1
clone size: .
CDR3 DNA: TGCGCCAGCAGCACCGGACTTACAGAAACTGGAAACACCGTATATTTT
CDR3 protein: CASSTGLTETGNTVYF

J gene: TRBJ1-3
D gene: .
V gene: TRBV21-1
clone size: .
CDR3 DNA: TGTGCCAGCAGCAAATGGGTGAGTTCTACTGGAAACACCATATATTTT
CDR3 protein: CASSKWVSSTGNTIYF

J gene: TRBJ1-2
D gene: TRBD1
V gene: TRBV29-1
clone size: .
CDR3 DNA: TGCAGCGTTGTCGTCAGGGGGCCTAACTATGGCTACACCTTC
CDR3 protein: CSVVVRGPNYGYTF

J gene: TRBJ2-3
D gene: .
V gene: TRBV7-3
clone size: once
CDR3 DNA: TGTGCCAGCAGCATTTCCGGGGGCGGGAGTGCAGATACGCAGTATTTT
CDR3 protein: CASSISGGGSADTQYF

J gene: TRBJ2-3
D gene: .
V gene: TRBV7-2
clone size: .
CDR3 DNA: TGTGCCAGCAGTCGTGTACCAGATACGCAGTATTTT
CDR3 protein: CASSRVPDTQYF

J gene: TRBJ2-7
D gene: .
V gene: TRBV7-2
clone size: .
CDR3 DNA: TGTGCCAGCAGGCCCCAGGCGGGGGCGGGGGAGCAGTACTTC
CDR3 protein: CASRPQAGAGEQYF

J gene: TRBJ2-7
D gene: TRBD2
V gene: TRBV4-1
clone size: .
CDR3 DNA: TGCGCCAGCAGCCAAGCTACTAGCGGGAGGGTGAGGTACTTC
CDR3 protein: CASSQATSGRVRYF

J gene: TRBJ2-7
D gene: TRBD1
V gene: TRBV10-3
clone size: .
CDR3 DNA: TGTGCCATCAGAGCCGGGACAGGACAATACGAGCAGTACTTC
CDR3 protein: CAIRAGTGQYEQYF

J gene: TRBJ1-1
D gene: TRBD1
V gene: TRBV19
clone size: .
CDR3 DNA: TGTGCCAGTAGTAGCCCGGGACAGGGGGCGGACACTGAAGCTTTCTTT
CDR3 protein: CASSSPGQGADTEAFF

J gene: TRBJ1-3
D gene: .
V gene: TRBV4-2
clone size: .
CDR3 DNA: TGTGCCAGCAGCCAAGATACGGGAAACACCATATATTTT
CDR3 protein: CASSQDTGNTIYF

J gene: TRBJ2-7
D gene: .
V gene: TRBV28
clone size: .
CDR3 DNA: TGTGCCAGCAGTTTATTAGGTACCTACGAGCAGTACTTC
CDR3 protein: CASSLLGTYEQYF

J gene: TRBJ2-7
D gene: .
V gene: TRBV4-3
clone size: .
CDR3 DNA: TGCGCCAGCAGCCAAGTCCTGGGGGGTCGGTACGAGCAGTACTTC
CDR3 protein: CASSQVLGGRYEQYF

J gene: TRBJ2-7
D gene: TRBD1
V gene: TRBV7-9
clone size: .
CDR3 DNA: TGTGCCAGCAGCCTCGGGACAGGATACTACGAGCAGTACTTC
CDR3 protein: CASSLGTGYYEQYF

J gene: TRBJ1-2
D gene: TRBD1
V gene: TRBV6-5
clone size: .
CDR3 DNA: TGTGCCAGCAGTAGGGACAGGGACTCTGGCTACACCTTC
CDR3 protein: CASSRDRDSGYTF

J gene: TRBJ1-2
D gene: TRBD1
V gene: TRBV2
clone size: .
CDR3 DNA: TGTGCCAGCAACAACGGACAGGGGTACTATGGCTACACCTTC
CDR3 protein: CASNNGQGYYGYTF

J gene: TRBJ2-1
D gene: .
V gene: TRBV5-6
clone size: few
CDR3 DNA: TGTGCCAGCAGAGTCGACAGGCCATACAATGAGCAGTTCTTC
CDR3 protein: CASRVDRPYNEQFF

J gene: TRBJ1-2
D gene: .
V gene: TRBV6-5
clone size: .
CDR3 DNA: TGTGCCAGCAGTTACCAGAAGGACTATGGCTACACCTTC
CDR3 protein: CASSYQKDYGYTF

J gene: TRBJ2-2
D gene: TRBD2
V gene: TRBV5-1
clone size: .
CDR3 DNA: TGCGCCAGCAGCTTGGCGTCTGGGACTAGCTATGCCGGGGAGCTGTTTTTT
CDR3 protein: CASSLASGTSYAGELFF

J gene: TRBJ2-1
D gene: TRBD2
V gene: TRBV6-6
clone size: .
CDR3 DNA: TGTGCCAGCACCGCTAGCGGGGCAAGGTCCTACAATGAGCAGTTCTTC
CDR3 protein: CASTASGARSYNEQFF

J gene: TRBJ1-4
D gene: TRBD1
V gene: TRBV6-4
clone size: .
CDR3 DNA: TGTGCCAGCAGTACCACAGGGGGCCGGGGTGAAAAACTGTTTTTT
CDR3 protein: CASSTTGGRGEKLFF

J gene: TRBJ2-2
D gene: TRBD1
V gene: TRBV7-2
clone size: many
CDR3 DNA: TGTGCCAGCAGCTTAAAACAGGGGTACACCGGGGAGCTGTTTTTT
CDR3 protein: CASSLKQGYTGELFF

J gene: TRBJ2-3
D gene: .
V gene: TRBV4-3
clone size: .
CDR3 DNA: TGCGCCAGCAGCCAAGATTATAACACAGATACGCAGTATTTT
CDR3 protein: CASSQDYNTDTQYF

J gene: TRBJ2-1
D gene: .
V gene: TRBV4-1
clone size: .
CDR3 DNA: TGCGCCAGCAGCCAAGACGACAACTACAATGAGCAGTTCTTC
CDR3 protein: CASSQDDNYNEQFF

J gene: TRBJ2-3
D gene: .
V gene: TRBV5-6
clone size: .
CDR3 DNA: TGTGCCAGCAGCTTGGTGGGCAGGGGTTTCCCAGATACGCAGTATTTT
CDR3 protein: CASSLVGRGFPDTQYF

J gene: TRBJ1-1
D gene: .
V gene: TRBV11-3
clone size: .
CDR3 DNA: TGTGCCAGCAGCAGCCCCGGAGATGTGGGCTCGGGGAACACTGAAGCTTTCTTT
CDR3 protein: CASSSPGDVGSGNTEAFF

J gene: TRBJ2-7
D gene: .
V gene: TRBV19
clone size: .
CDR3 DNA: TGTGCCAGTAGTATATATGGGAAGAACTACGAGCAGTACTTC
CDR3 protein: CASSIYGKNYEQYF

J gene: TRBJ1-1
D gene: .
V gene: TRBV7-9
clone size: .
CDR3 DNA: TGTGCCAGCAGCTATGGGACTGAAGCTTTCTTT
CDR3 protein: CASSYGTEAFF

J gene: TRBJ2-5
D gene: TRBD2
V gene: TRBV4-2
clone size: .
CDR3 DNA: TGTGCCAGCAGCCCGACTAGCGGGAGGGCCTGGGAGACCCAGTACTTC
CDR3 protein: CASSPTSGRAWETQYF

J gene: TRBJ2-1
D gene: TRBD2
V gene: TRBV19
clone size: once
CDR3 DNA: TGTGCCAGTAGTATAGCGGCGGGAGGGCTTGGTGAGCAGTTCTTC
CDR3 protein: CASSIAAGGLGEQFF

J gene: TRBJ1-3
D gene: .
V gene: TRBV4-1
clone size: .
CDR3 DNA: TGCGCCAGCAGCCAAGGAGCCAGGGCAGGGGCTGGAAACACCATATATTTT
CDR3 protein: CASSQGARAGAGNTIYF

J gene: TRBJ2-7
D gene: TRBD1
V gene: TRBV19
clone size: .
CDR3 DNA: TGTGCCAGTAGTACTCGGACAGGCGAGCAGTACTTC
CDR3 protein: CASSTRTGEQYF

J gene: TRBJ2-1
D gene: .
V gene: TRBV19
clone size: .
CDR3 DNA: TGTGCCAGTAGGTTAGGCTCCTACAATGAGCAGTTCTTC
CDR3 protein: CASRLGSYNEQFF

J gene: TRBJ1-2
D gene: TRBD1
V gene: TRBV9
clone size: .
CDR3 DNA: TGTGCCAGCAGCACGGGACAGGGACCCTATGGCTACACCTTC
CDR3 protein: CASSTGQGPYGYTF

J gene: TRBJ1-2
D gene: .
V gene: TRBV19
clone size: .
CDR3 DNA: TGTGCCAGTAGTATATTTAGCCGGGGGGCGACCTATGGCTACACCTTC
CDR3 protein: CASSIFSRGATYGYTF

J gene: TRBJ1-4
D gene: .
V gene: TRBV6-1
clone size: .
CDR3 DNA: TGTGCCAGCAGTGAAGGGGCAGGGGTCGAAAAACTGTTTTTT
CDR3 protein: CASSEGAGVEKLFF

J gene: TRBJ1-1
D gene: .
V gene: TRBV25-1
clone size: .
CDR3 DNA: TGTGCCAGCAGTGGACCCCGGGGGCAGGCGGCTTTCTTT
CDR3 protein: CASSGPRGQAAFF

J gene: TRBJ2-3
D gene: TRBD1
V gene: TRBV29-1
clone size: once
CDR3 DNA: TGCAGCGTTGACCGGACAGGGGGTTATACGTCAGATACGCAGTATTTT
CDR3 protein: CSVDRTGGYTSDTQYF

J gene: TRBJ2-2
D gene: .
V gene: TRBV7-6
clone size: .
CDR3 DNA: TGTGCCAGCAGCTTGTCCGGGGAGCTGTTTTTT
CDR3 protein: CASSLSGELFF

J gene: TRBJ2-7
D gene: TRBD2
V gene: TRBV6-5
clone size: .
CDR3 DNA: TGTGCCAGCAGGGGGACTAGCGGGAGTTCCGCCGAGCAGTACTTC
CDR3 protein: CASRGTSGSSAEQYF

J gene: TRBJ1-1
D gene: .
V gene: TRBV5-4
clone size: few
CDR3 DNA: TGTGCCAGCAGCTTGCGGACAAAAGCCCCCGAAGCTTTCTTT
CDR3 protein: CASSLRTKAPEAFF

J gene: TRBJ2-7
D gene: .
V gene: TRBV14
clone size: .
CDR3 DNA: TGTGCCAGCAGCCAAGGGGCAGGGGAGGTTGGAGAGCAGTACTTC
CDR3 protein: CASSQGAGEVGEQYF

J gene: TRBJ2-4
D gene: .
V gene: TRBV19
clone size: .
CDR3 DNA: TGTGCCAGTAGTAGCGGGATAGGAAACATTCAGTACTTC
CDR3 protein: CASSSGIGNIQYF

J gene: TRBJ1-1
D gene: .
V gene: TRBV7-2
clone size: once
CDR3 DNA: TGTGCCAGCAGCTTGCCCCCGACTGAAGCTTTCTTT
CDR3 protein: CASSLPPTEAFF